The next 26 T cell receptor beta chains were all read from a single sample in a study of blood T cell repertoires in COVID-19. Assay used: immunoSEQ multiplex PCR; TCRdb lists only in-frame clones, some missing. Among about 160,000 clones listed, roughly 82% were seen once. Sequencing was performed on peripheral blood. The receptors here all came from a woman between 40 and 55 years old with COVID-19, enrolled during active disease.

The genes are TRBV18 and TRBJ2-5, with 13 bases aligning to TRBD2. This CDR3 spans 17 amino acids. Losses at the gene ends were 4 bases for V and 5 bases for J; bases not matched to a gene: 10. Germline values: CDR1 KGHSH, CDR2 LQKENI. The CDR3 nucleotides are TGTGCCAGCTCACTAGGACTAGCGGGAGACCCGTGGGAGACCCAGTACTTC. Translation: CASSLGLAGDPWETQYF.

The chain couples TRBV30 to TRBJ2-1; D uncertain. The germline V gene has CDR1 GTSNPN and CDR2 SVGIG (reference sequence). This CDR3 has 14 amino acids. Trimming pared 0 bases from V and 5 bases from J, leaving 11 bases between. Here the CDR3 reads CAWSVLVGNNEQFF. In DNA, the CDR3 is TGTGCCTGGAGTGTACTGGTCGGTAACAATGAGCAGTTCTTC.

The chain is built from TRBV5-5 and TRBJ2-3; 8 positions match TRBD2. This CDR3 region has 20 residues. With 0 bases clipped from V and 0 bases from J, the junction kept 15 bases outside the gene matches. Germline values: CDR1 SGHKS, CDR2 YYEKEE (reference sequence). CDR3 in DNA: TGTGCCAGCAGCTTGGCCGGGCTAGCGGGCCCTGCAACTAGCACAGATACGCAGTATTTT. Translated: CASSLAGLAGPATSTDTQYF.

This clone was picked up a small number of times. The chain combines TRBV5-4 with TRBJ1-6; D perhaps matches TRBD1 (5 bases). The CDR3 is 13 amino acids. Germline CDR1 is SGHNT and CDR2 is YYREEE (reference sequence). Trimming removed 0 bases from V and 16 bases from J, with 14 bases in between. CDR3 loop: CASSLEIGGRLHF. DNA for the CDR3: TGTGCCAGCAGCTTGGAAATCGGGGGTCGACTCCACTTT.

The genes are TRBV6-1 and TRBJ2-3; D is ambiguous. There are 15 residues in the CDR3. Germline loops: CDR1 MNHNS, CDR2 SASEGT. Trimming shortened V by 3 bases and J by 1 base, and 11 bases separated the two germline ends. The CDR3 spells CASSELGSGTDTQYF. The DNA of the CDR3 is TGTGCCAGCAGTGAGCTAGGATCGGGCACAGATACGCAGTATTTT.

The chain links TRBV13 to TRBJ2-3; D possibly corresponds to TRBD2 (5 bases). This CDR3 has 16 amino acids. The V end lost 5 bases, the J end lost 5 bases, and 20 bases lay between the germline ends. Per the germline V gene, CDR1 is PRHDT and CDR2 is FYEKMQ (reference sequence). The CDR3 spells CASSPPGRAPLDTQYF. The CDR3, as DNA: TGTGCCAGCAGCCCCCCCGGGCGGGCCCCTTTAGATACGCAGTATTTT. Combining the CDR3 with reference TRBV13 and TRBJ2-3 gives the whole variable domain AAGVIQSPRHLIKEKRETATLKCYPIPRHDTVYWYQQGPGQDPQFLISFYEKMQSDKGSIPDRFSAQQFSDYHSELNMSSLELGDSALYFCASSPPGRAPLDTQYFGPGTRLTVL.

This clone was counted only a few times. This chain connects TRBV30 to TRBJ2-7, with TRBD2 as a possible D gene (5 bases). Germline lookup yields CDR1 GTSNPN and CDR2 SVGIG (reference sequence). The V end was cut by 1 base, the J end by 6 bases, with 10 bases between. The CDR3 spans 12 residues. The DNA of the CDR3 is TGTGCCTGGAGTGCCTCCGAGGGCGAGCAGTACTTC. This codes for CAWSASEGEQYF.

The V gene is TRBV5-1, the J gene TRBJ2-1, with 8 bases lining up with TRBD1. Germline CDR1 is SGHRS and CDR2 is YFSETQ. CDR3 length: 13 residues. The V segment lost 1 base and the J segment 6 bases; nucleotides outside the gene matches: 0. The CDR3 DNA reads TGCGCCAGCAGCTTGACAGGGGGCAATGAGCAGTTCTTC. Protein product: CASSLTGGNEQFF.

For the CDR3, the DNA is TGTGCCTCTCAAGGGCGACTAGCGGGAGAGAACGGGGAGCTGTTTTTT. Encoded protein: CASQGRLAGENGELFF. The chain employs TRBV9 and TRBJ2-2; TRBD2 matches at 12 bases. CDR1 SGDLS and CDR2 YYNGEE come from the germline V gene. V shed 10 bases and J 7 bases; nucleotides not matched to a gene: 14. This CDR3 is built from 16 residues.

This clone has only one observation. J is TRBJ1-5 and V is TRBV3-1 (or the pseudogene TRBV3-2); 8 positions match TRBD1. Germline CDR1 reads LGHDT; CDR2 reads YNNKEL (reference sequence). This CDR3 comprises 15 residues. The V segment lost 1 base and the J segment 5 bases; nucleotides outside the gene matches: 4. The CDR3 nucleotides read TGTGCCAGCAGCCAAGGAGGGACAGGTTATCAGCCCCAGCATTTT. Its translation is CASSQGGTGYQPQHF.

This clone was counted between two and nine times. Here the CDR3 DNA reads TGTGCCAGCAGCGCCCAGGGACGGGGGAATTCACCCCTCCACTTT. Its translation is CASSAQGRGNSPLHF. The genes are TRBV11-2 and TRBJ1-6; tentatively, D is TRBD1 (5 bases). The CDR3 spans 15 residues. Per germline, CDR1 SGHAT and CDR2 FQNNGV. Trimming removed 5 bases at V and 7 bases at J, with 15 bases between.

The chain uses TRBV6-1 and TRBJ2-1; 13 bases are a match to TRBD2. The CDR3 runs to 22 residues. Germline V gene sequence: CDR1 MNHNS, CDR2 SASEGT. Losses at the gene ends were 1 base for V and 4 bases for J; bases not matched to a gene: 19. DNA for the CDR3: TGTGCCAGCAGTGAAGGTAGAGGGACGATACTAGCGGGAGGGAGTAGGTACAATGAGCAGTTCTTC. This gives the protein CASSEGRGTILAGGSRYNEQFF.

The chain combines TRBV29-1 with TRBJ1-4, with unresolved D. With 6 bases removed from V and 6 bases from J, the gap between germline ends came to 17 bases. This CDR3 has 14 residues. The germline CDR1 and CDR2 sequences are SQVTM and ANQGSEA. Written as DNA, the CDR3 is TGCAGCGTCGCCCCGGACTCGTTAGATGAAAAACTGTTTTTT. It specifies CSVAPDSLDEKLFF. Full variable domain (missing parts from reference TRBV29-1 and TRBJ1-4): SAVISQKPSRDICQRGTSLTIQCQVDSQVTMMFWYRQQPGQSLTLIATANQGSEATYESGFVIDKFPISRPNLTFSTLTVSNMSPEDSSIYLCSVAPDSLDEKLFFGSGTQLSVL.

The chain couples TRBV5-4 to TRBJ2-7; D may be TRBD2 (7 bases). V shed 1 base and J shed 1 base, with 12 bases lying between them. The CDR3 runs 15 residues. CDR1 and CDR2 from the germline V gene are SGHNT and YYREEE (reference sequence). CDR3 in DNA: TGTGCCAGCAGCTTGTGGGGGGGCCGGTCCTACGAGCAGTACGTC. Residues: CASSLWGGRSYEQYV.

The chain employs TRBV2 and TRBJ1-2; 9 bases line up with TRBD1. Germline trimming cut 4 bases from V and 7 bases from J; bases unmatched to any gene: 7. Germline CDR1 reads SNHLY; CDR2 reads FYNNEI. The CDR3 contains 14 residues. The DNA of the CDR3 is TGTGCCAGCAGTGGTGAAGTACAGGGGGCTGGCTACACCTTC. Amino acid sequence: CASSGEVQGAGYTF. The variable domain in full, completed from reference TRBV2 and TRBJ1-2, reads EPEVTQTPSHQVTQMGQEVILRCVPISNHLYFYWYRQILGQKVEFLVSFYNNEISEKSEIFDDQFSVERPDGSNFTLKIRSTKLEDSAMYFCASSGEVQGAGYTFGSGTRLTVV.

This clone was recorded once. The chain carries TRBV5-6 and TRBJ1-2; D remains unclear. V lost 0 bases and J 5 bases, leaving 17 bases between the germline ends. CDR1 SGHDT and CDR2 YYEEEE come from the germline V gene. The CDR3 is 16 residues long. CDR3 sequence: CASSLGSPNPLYGYTF. CDR3 sequence (DNA): TGTGCCAGCAGCTTGGGGTCGCCAAATCCTCTATATGGCTACACCTTC.

The genes are TRBV4-2 and TRBJ1-6, with 7 nucleotides matching TRBD1. Germline V gene lookup returns CDR1 LGHNA and CDR2 YNFKEQ. V lost 5 bases, J lost 13 bases, and 11 bases stayed unmatched. The CDR3 loop spans 14 amino acids. CDR3 sequence (DNA): TGTGCCAGCAGCGTGGGACAGTCGGTATCGCCCCTCCACTTT. It encodes CASSVGQSVSPLHF.

The V and J genes are TRBV7-9 and TRBJ2-5; TRBD2 matches 8 bases. The germline gives CDR1 SEHNR, CDR2 FQNEAQ (reference sequence). The CDR3 extends over 15 amino acids. Trimming removed 2 bases from V and 0 bases from J; junction bases left unmatched: 2. This CDR3 is CASSLIAGYQETQYF. The CDR3 DNA is TGTGCCAGCAGCTTAATAGCGGGATACCAAGAGACCCAGTACTTC.

The chain couples TRBV5-8 to TRBJ1-5, with D possibly TRBD1 on 6 matching bases. Germline values: CDR1 SGHTS, CDR2 YDEGEE. The CDR3 consists of 14 residues. Trimming cost V 4 bases and J 6 bases, with 14 bases left between them. The CDR3 spells CASSLGQFGQPQHF. The CDR3 DNA reads TGTGCCAGCAGCCTAGGACAGTTCGGTCAGCCCCAGCATTTT.

The chain recombines TRBV6-5 with TRBJ1-5; 7 bases align to TRBD1. Germline V gene data show CDR1 as MNHEY and CDR2 as SVGAGI. CDR3 length: 14 amino acids. The ends lost 6 bases at V and 6 bases at J; junction bases unmatched: 8. The CDR3 region is CASSPGGMGQPQHF. CDR3 in DNA: TGTGCCAGCAGCCCAGGGGGGATGGGTCAGCCCCAGCATTTT.

This chain links TRBV2 with TRBJ2-7; 9 bases are a match to TRBD2. Germline CDR1 SNHLY, CDR2 FYNNEI. This CDR3 contains 12 residues. The V gene end was trimmed by 10 bases and the J gene end by 3 bases; junction bases not matched to a gene: 4. CDR3 sequence reads: CATLAGDYEQYF. The CDR3 DNA is TGTGCCACCTTAGCGGGAGACTACGAGCAGTACTTC. The entire variable domain, with the rest obtained from reference TRBV2 and TRBJ2-7, is as follows: EPEVTQTPSHQVTQMGQEVILRCVPISNHLYFYWYRQILGQKVEFLVSFYNNEISEKSEIFDDQFSVERPDGSNFTLKIRSTKLEDSAMYFCATLAGDYEQYFGPGTRLTVT.

As concerns this clone: Other DNA sequences within the sample encode an identical CDR3. The V call is TRBV7-9, the J call TRBJ2-2; tentative D call: TRBD1 (6 bases). The CDR3 loop spans 14 amino acids. Trimming shortened V by 1 base and J by 5 bases, and 8 bases separated the two germline ends. Germline lookup yields CDR1 SEHNR and CDR2 FQNEAQ (reference sequence). This CDR3 reads CASSLDRVTGELFF. In nucleotides, the CDR3 is TGTGCCAGCAGCTTAGACAGGGTGACCGGGGAGCTGTTTTTT.

This rearrangement joins TRBV14 to TRBJ1-1, with a possible D match to TRBD1 (5 bases). Deletions cut 4 bases from V and 4 bases from J, with 10 bases between. In germline, CDR1 is SGHDN, CDR2 FVKESK. CDR3 length: 13 residues. This CDR3 is CASSRQIATEAFF. CDR3 sequence (DNA): TGTGCCAGCAGCCGACAGATCGCCACTGAAGCTTTCTTT.

This sequence joins TRBV9 and TRBJ1-6, with TRBD1 matching 7 bases. The J segment lost 5 bases and the V segment lost 0 bases, leaving 2 bases of the junction unmatched. The germline V gene has CDR1 SGDLS and CDR2 YYNGEE. The CDR3 contains 15 residues. The CDR3 loop reads CASSVGGTDNSPLHF. CDR3 DNA: TGTGCCAGCAGCGTAGGAGGGACAGATAATTCACCCCTCCACTTT.

A few counts support this clone. The chain is built from TRBV19 and TRBJ1-2; possible D gene TRBD1, 5 bases. The ends were cut back, 6 bases at V and 3 bases at J, with 11 bases in the middle. The CDR3 runs to 13 residues. Germline CDR1 is LNHDA and CDR2 is SQIVND (reference sequence). The CDR3 DNA sequence: TGTGCCAGTAGCTCCGACAGTTACTATGGCTACACCTTC. Amino acid sequence: CASSSDSYYGYTF.

As concerns this clone: An end of the junction differs from the germline gene, which may be a read error. The chain is built from TRBV2 and TRBJ2-2; 8 nucleotides match TRBD1. The germline V gene has CDR1 SNHLY and CDR2 FYNNEI. The CDR3 has 15 amino acids. CDR3: CASREADRGGGELFF. For the CDR3, the DNA is TGTGCCAGCAGAGAAGCAGACAGGGGCGGCGGGGAGCTGTTTTTT. The full variable domain, rest sourced from reference TRBV2 and TRBJ2-2, is EPEVTQTPSHQVTQMGQEVILRCVPISNHLYFYWYRQILGQKVEFLVSFYNNEISEKSEIFDDQFSVERPDGSNFTLKIRSTKLEDSAMYFCASREADRGGGELFFGEGSRLTVL.